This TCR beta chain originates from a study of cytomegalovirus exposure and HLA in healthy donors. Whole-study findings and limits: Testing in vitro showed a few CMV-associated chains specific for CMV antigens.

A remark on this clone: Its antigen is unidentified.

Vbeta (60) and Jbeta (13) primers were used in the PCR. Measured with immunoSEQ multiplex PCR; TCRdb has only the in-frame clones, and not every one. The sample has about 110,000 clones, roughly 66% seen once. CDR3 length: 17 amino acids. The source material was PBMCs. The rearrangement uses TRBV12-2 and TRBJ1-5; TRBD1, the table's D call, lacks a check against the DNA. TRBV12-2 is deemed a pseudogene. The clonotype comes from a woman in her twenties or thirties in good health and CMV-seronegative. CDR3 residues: CASRLGQGACVNQPQHF. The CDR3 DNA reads TGTGCAAGTCGCTTAGGTCAGGGGGCTTGCGTCAATCAGCCCCAGCATTTT.